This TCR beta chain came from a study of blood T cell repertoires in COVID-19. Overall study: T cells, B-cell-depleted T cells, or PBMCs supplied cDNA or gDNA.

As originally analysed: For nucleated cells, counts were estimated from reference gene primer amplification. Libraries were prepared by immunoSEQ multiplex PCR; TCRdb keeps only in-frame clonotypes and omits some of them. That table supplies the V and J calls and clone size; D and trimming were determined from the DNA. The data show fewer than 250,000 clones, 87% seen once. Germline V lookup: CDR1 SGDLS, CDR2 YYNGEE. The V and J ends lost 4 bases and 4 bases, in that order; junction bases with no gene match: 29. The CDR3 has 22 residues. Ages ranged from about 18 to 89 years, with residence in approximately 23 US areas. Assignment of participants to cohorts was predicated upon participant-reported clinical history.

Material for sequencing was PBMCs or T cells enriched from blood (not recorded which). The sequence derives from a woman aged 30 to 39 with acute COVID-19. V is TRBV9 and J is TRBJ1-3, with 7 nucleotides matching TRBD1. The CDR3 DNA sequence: TGTGCCAGCAGCAACCGCCGTAGTGGGGTGGGGAGTGACAGGGTGCCGGGAAACACCATATATTTT. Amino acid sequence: CASSNRRSGVGSDRVPGNTIYF.